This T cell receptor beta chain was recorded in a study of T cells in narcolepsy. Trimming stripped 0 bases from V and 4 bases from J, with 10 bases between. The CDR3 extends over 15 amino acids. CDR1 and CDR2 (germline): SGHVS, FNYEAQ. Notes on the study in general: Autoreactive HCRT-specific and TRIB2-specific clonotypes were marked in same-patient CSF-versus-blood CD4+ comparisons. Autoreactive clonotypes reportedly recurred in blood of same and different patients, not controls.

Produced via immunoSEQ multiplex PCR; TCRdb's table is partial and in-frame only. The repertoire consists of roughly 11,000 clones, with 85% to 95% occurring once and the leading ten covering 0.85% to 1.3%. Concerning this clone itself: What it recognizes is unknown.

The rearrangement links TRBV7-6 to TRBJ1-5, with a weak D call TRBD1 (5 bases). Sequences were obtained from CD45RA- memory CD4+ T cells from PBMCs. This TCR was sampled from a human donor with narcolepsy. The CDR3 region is CASSLASGLNQPQHF. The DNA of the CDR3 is TGTGCCAGCAGCTTAGCGTCAGGGCTTAATCAGCCCCAGCATTTT.